The T cell receptor (beta chain) under discussion was sequenced for a study of blood T cell repertoires in COVID-19. Study background: The United States, Italy and Spain supplied acute and convalescent COVID-19 samples. Sources were T cells, B-cell-depleted T cells, or PBMCs; the material itself was cDNA or gDNA.

How the authors handled the data: How many nucleated cells were present was estimated from reference gene primer amplification. The protocol was immunoSEQ multiplex PCR, while the TCRdb copy is restricted to in-frame clones and leaves out a portion. V and J calls and clone size come straight from that table; D and trimming were deduced from the DNA. In the table there are fewer than 250,000 clones, under 90% of which are singletons. This CDR3 comprises 17 residues. With 2 bases clipped from V and 1 base from J, the junction kept 11 bases outside the gene matches. CDR1 is MNHEY, CDR2 SVGEGT, per germline. This clone was detected a few times.

This chain connects TRBV6-2 or TRBV6-3 to TRBJ2-7; 7 bases agree with TRBD1. The source of this sequence is a man aged 25 to 40 with active or convalescent COVID-19. Sequencing input: peripheral blood. The CDR3 region has the DNA TGTGCCAGCAGTTACGACAGGGCCTACGAAAGATCCTACGAGCAGTACTTC. It encodes CASSYDRAYERSYEQYF.